This T cell receptor beta chain comes out of a study of immune cell composition in non-small cell lung cancer. Details on this clone: The antigen remains undetermined.

The CDR3 spans 17 residues. In germline, CDR1 is MGHRA, CDR2 YSYEKL. Trimming at V came to 5 bases and at J to 0 bases, leaving 6 bases not matched to a gene. TCRdb's table, derived via immunoSEQ multiplex PCR, lists solely in-frame clones and lacks some. The table lists 1,500 to 2,500 clones, approximately 80% of them singletons. Whole-study findings and limits: Lung adenocarcinomas had lower top 10 clone scores and clonality than squamous tumours. Tumour TCR-beta clonality was not significantly tied to smoking pack-years. Tumour-associated clones >0.5% occurred in roughly a third of adenocarcinomas, about 80% of squamous.

The specimen was lung tumor tissue. The chain combines TRBV4-1 with TRBJ1-6; 8 bases align to TRBD1. The TCR originated in a human donor with non-small cell lung cancer. The CDR3 DNA reads TGCGCCAGCAGCGCGACAGGGGTTAGCTCCTATAATTCACCCCTCCACTTT. This sequence encodes CASSATGVSSYNSPLHF.